This T cell receptor (beta chain) was sequenced during a study of human T cells and chemical hapten exposure. The CDR3 is made up of 17 amino acids. CDR1 MNHEY and CDR2 SVGEGT come from the germline V gene. Trimming stripped 2 bases from V and 3 bases from J, with 19 bases between. This clonotype was seen many times. Time point defined: pre-sensitization, week 0. As for treatment: therapeutic diphenylcyclopropenone sensitization with weekly scalp DPC. Unfractionated whole blood was the source from which total RNA was extracted. TCRdb reprocessed the RACE reads via MiXCR and lists one record per CDR3 protein. The table shows approximately 60,000 distinct CDR3 sequences, with around 10% occurring only once.

The TCR comes from a man in his forties with alopecia areata. Some clones in this sample may be carry-over from other donors' samples. The J gene is TRBJ1-1, the V gene TRBV6-2 or TRBV6-3; unclear D gene. The input for sequencing was whole blood, taken in connection with sensitization to the hapten diphenylcyclopropenone (DPC). DNA of the CDR3: TGTGCCAGCAGTTACCCTTTCCCCAGCGGAGGAGACACTGAAGCTTTCTTT. Its translation is CASSYPFPSGGDTEAFF.